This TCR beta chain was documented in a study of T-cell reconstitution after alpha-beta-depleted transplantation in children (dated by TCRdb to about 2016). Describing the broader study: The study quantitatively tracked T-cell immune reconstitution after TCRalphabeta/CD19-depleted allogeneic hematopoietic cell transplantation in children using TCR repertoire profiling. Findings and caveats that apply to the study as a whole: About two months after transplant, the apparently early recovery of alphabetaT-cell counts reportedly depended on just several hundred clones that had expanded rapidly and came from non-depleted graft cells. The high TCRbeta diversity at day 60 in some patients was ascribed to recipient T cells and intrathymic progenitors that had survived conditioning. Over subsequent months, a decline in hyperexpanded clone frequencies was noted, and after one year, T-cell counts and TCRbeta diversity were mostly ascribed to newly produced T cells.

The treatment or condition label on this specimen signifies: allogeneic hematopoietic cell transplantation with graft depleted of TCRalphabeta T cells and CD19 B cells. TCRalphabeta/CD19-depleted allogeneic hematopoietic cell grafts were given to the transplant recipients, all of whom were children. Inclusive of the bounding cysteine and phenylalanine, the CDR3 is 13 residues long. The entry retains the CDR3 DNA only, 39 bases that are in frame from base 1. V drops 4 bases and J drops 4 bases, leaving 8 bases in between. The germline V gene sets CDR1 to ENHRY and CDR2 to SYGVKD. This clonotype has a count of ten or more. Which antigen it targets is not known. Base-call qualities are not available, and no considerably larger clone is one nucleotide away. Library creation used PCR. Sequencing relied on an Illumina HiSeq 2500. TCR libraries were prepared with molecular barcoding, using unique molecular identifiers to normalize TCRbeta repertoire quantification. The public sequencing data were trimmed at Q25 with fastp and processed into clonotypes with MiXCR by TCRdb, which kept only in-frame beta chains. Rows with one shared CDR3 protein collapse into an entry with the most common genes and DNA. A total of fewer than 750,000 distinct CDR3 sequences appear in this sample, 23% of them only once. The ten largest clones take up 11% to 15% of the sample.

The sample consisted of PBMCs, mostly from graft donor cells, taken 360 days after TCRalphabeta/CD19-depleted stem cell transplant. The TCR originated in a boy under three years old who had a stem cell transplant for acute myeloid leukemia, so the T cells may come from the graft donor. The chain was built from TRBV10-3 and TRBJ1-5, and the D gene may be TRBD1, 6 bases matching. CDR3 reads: CAISGDTNQPQHF. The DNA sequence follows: TGTGCCATCAGTGGGGACACAAATCAGCCCCAGCATTTT.